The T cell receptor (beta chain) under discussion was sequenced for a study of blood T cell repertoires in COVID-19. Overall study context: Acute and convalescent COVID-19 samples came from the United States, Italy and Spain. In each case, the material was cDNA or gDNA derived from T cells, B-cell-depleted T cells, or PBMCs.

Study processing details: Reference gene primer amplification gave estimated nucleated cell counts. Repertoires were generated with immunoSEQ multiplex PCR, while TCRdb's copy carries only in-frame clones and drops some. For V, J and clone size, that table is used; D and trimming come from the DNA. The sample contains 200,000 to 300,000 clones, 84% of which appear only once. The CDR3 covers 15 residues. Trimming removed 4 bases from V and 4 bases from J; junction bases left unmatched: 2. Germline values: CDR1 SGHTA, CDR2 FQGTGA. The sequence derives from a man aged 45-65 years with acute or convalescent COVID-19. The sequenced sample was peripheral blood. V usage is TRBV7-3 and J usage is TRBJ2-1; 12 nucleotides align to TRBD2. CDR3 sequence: CASSWTSGTYNEQFF. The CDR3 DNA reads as TGTGCCAGCAGCTGGACTAGCGGGACATACAATGAGCAGTTCTTC.